Each of the 22 T cell receptor beta chains below was sequenced from the same sample in a study of shared T cell receptors in the human thymus. Sequencing used immunoSEQ multiplex PCR; TCRdb keeps in-frame clones, though not all of them. The sample gives almost 550,000 clones, 70% to 80% of which show up once; about 0.013% is in the top ten. These same records also appear under a second study, on human thymus T cells.

What was sequenced was thymocytes. Receptor source: a boy less than two years old with a congenital heart defect.

The genes are TRBV9 and TRBJ2-7, with TRBD2 matching over 8 bases. Germline trimming cut 4 bases from V and 4 bases from J; bases unmatched to any gene: 7. CDR1 and CDR2 (germline): SGDLS, YYNGEE. This CDR3 has 14 residues. CDR3 sequence: CASSPPGGMYEQYF. CDR3 sequence (DNA): TGTGCCAGCAGCCCACCGGGGGGGATGTACGAGCAGTACTTC. Filled out from reference TRBV9 and TRBJ2-7, the complete variable domain reads DSGVTQTPKHLITATGQRVTLRCSPRSGDLSVYWYQQSLDQGLQFLIQYYNGEERAKGNILERFSAQQFPDLHSELNLSSLELGDSALYFCASSPPGGMYEQYFGPGTRLTVT.

The chain joins TRBV6-5 to TRBJ1-1, with D possibly matching TRBD1 (6 bases). CDR3 length: 16 amino acids. The germline V gene encodes CDR1 MNHEY and CDR2 SVGAGI. Trimming pared 0 bases from V and 0 bases from J, leaving 11 bases between. The CDR3 sequence: CASSYSTGLLNTEAFF. DNA of the CDR3: TGTGCCAGCAGTTACTCGACAGGACTTTTGAACACTGAAGCTTTCTTT.

The chain uses TRBV4-1 and TRBJ2-7; 14 nucleotides line up with TRBD2. Germline trimming cut 3 bases from V and 5 bases from J; bases unmatched to any gene: 9. Germline assignment: CDR1 MGHRA and CDR2 YSYEKL. CDR3 size: 17 residues. The CDR3 sequence: CASSQVGLAGGDHEQYF. In DNA form, the CDR3 reads TGCGCCAGCAGCCAGGTCGGACTAGCGGGAGGTGACCACGAGCAGTACTTC.

The chain is built from TRBV18 and TRBJ1-2; no reliable D call. Germline lookup yields CDR1 KGHSH and CDR2 LQKENI. The CDR3 spans 14 residues. With 5 bases removed from V and 2 bases from J, the gap between germline ends came to 12 bases. The CDR3 DNA reads as TGTGCCAGCTCATTACGGCAGGTGAACTATGGCTACACCTTC. This sequence encodes CASSLRQVNYGYTF.

The chain carries TRBV15 and TRBJ2-2, with 9 bases fitting TRBD1. Per germline, CDR1 LNHNV and CDR2 YYDKDF (reference sequence). The CDR3 has 17 residues. Trimming removed 3 bases from V and 0 bases from J; junction bases left unmatched: 5. CDR3 amino acids: CATSSGRDRANTGELFF. The CDR3 coding sequence is TGTGCCACCAGCAGCGGCCGGGACAGGGCGAACACCGGGGAGCTGTTTTTT.

This clone was recorded a few times. The V gene is TRBV5-8, the J gene TRBJ2-7; perhaps TRBD1 as D (6 bases). Trimming stripped 6 bases from V and 0 bases from J, with 16 bases between. The CDR3 covers 15 residues. The germline gives CDR1 SGHTS, CDR2 YDEGEE. This chain's CDR3 is CASNKRGNTSYEQYF. DNA of the CDR3: TGTGCCAGCAACAAGAGGGGGAATACCTCCTACGAGCAGTACTTC.

The chain uses TRBV11-3 and TRBJ2-5, with 13 bases aligning to TRBD2. Germline CDR1 is SGHNT and CDR2 is YENEEA. With 3 bases clipped from V and 3 bases from J, the junction kept 4 bases outside the gene matches. CDR3 length equals 16 residues. The CDR3 region is CASSFVGTSGEETQYF. For the CDR3, the DNA is TGTGCCAGCAGCTTCGTGGGGACTAGCGGGGAAGAGACCCAGTACTTC.

In this sample, this clone turned up once. The rearrangement links TRBV30 to TRBJ1-2; D is unresolved. CDR1 and CDR2 (germline): GTSNPN, SVGIG (reference sequence). V was cut by 1 base and J by 0 bases, with 9 bases left in between. The CDR3 is 14 amino acids. The CDR3 bases are TGTGCCTGGAGTGGTCTTGGAGCTAACTATGGCTACACCTTC. Residues: CAWSGLGANYGYTF.

The rearrangement joins TRBV4-3 to TRBJ1-2; a possible D gene is TRBD1 (6 bases). The length of the CDR3 is 16 residues. Per germline, CDR1 LGHNA and CDR2 YSLEER. V was clipped by 4 bases and J by 8 bases, with 23 bases between them. CDR3 DNA: TGCGCCAGCAGCCCAGAGCCCCACACAGGGTCGGGCGGCTACACCTTC. This encodes CASSPEPHTGSGGYTF.

This clone turned up a few times. The chain employs TRBV19 and TRBJ1-5, with D tentatively TRBD1 (6 bases). CDR1 and CDR2 from the germline V gene are LNHDA and SQIVND (reference sequence). Deletions cut 5 bases from V and 6 bases from J, with 20 bases between. The CDR3 sequence is 16 residues long. CDR3 DNA sequence: TGTGCCAGTAGTGCAAAGGGGGACGGGTCGAGTCAGCCCCAGCATTTT. Translation: CASSAKGDGSSQPQHF.

This chain connects TRBV4-2 to TRBJ2-5; 9 bases match TRBD2. The junction had 13 bases not matched to a gene; V was cut back by 4 bases and J by 4 bases. The CDR3 has 17 amino acids. Germline assignment: CDR1 LGHNA and CDR2 YNFKEQ. The CDR3 coding sequence is TGTGCCAGCAGCCCTCCGGTGCTAGCGGGAAAGGGAGAGACCCAGTACTTC. Amino acids: CASSPPVLAGKGETQYF.

The chain uses TRBV30 and TRBJ2-7; 9 nucleotides match TRBD1. V shed 3 bases, J shed 2 bases, and the junction held 11 bases outside the gene matches. The CDR3 has 16 amino acids. Germline V lookup: CDR1 GTSNPN, CDR2 SVGIG (reference sequence). CDR3 nucleotides: TGTGCCTGGAGCCGATTGGACAGGGGACCTCCCTACGAGCAGTACTTC. It encodes CAWSRLDRGPPYEQYF.

The chain is built from TRBV27 and TRBJ1-2; 10 bases align to TRBD1. Germline V gene lookup returns CDR1 MNHEY and CDR2 SMNVEV (reference sequence). This CDR3 has 16 amino acids. The ends lost 5 bases at V and 4 bases at J; junction bases unmatched: 10. The DNA of the CDR3 is TGTGCCAGCAGTCCGCGGGACAGGGGAGGTGGCTATGGCTACACCTTC. Encoded protein: CASSPRDRGGGYGYTF.

The J gene is TRBJ2-7, the V gene TRBV11-3; maybe TRBD2 (6 bases). In germline, CDR1 is SGHNT, CDR2 YENEEA. This CDR3 spans 14 amino acids. V shed 1 base and J shed 4 bases, with 11 bases lying between them. The CDR3 DNA reads as TGTGCCAGCAGCTTAGCTCGGGAGAGTTACGAGCAGTACTTC. This sequence encodes CASSLARESYEQYF.

The chain uses TRBV5-6 and TRBJ1-4; possible D gene TRBD1, 5 bases. With 0 bases removed from V and 8 bases from J, the gap between germline ends came to 14 bases. The CDR3 is 15 residues long. In germline, CDR1 is SGHDT, CDR2 YYEEEE. In nucleotides, the CDR3 is TGTGCCAGCAGCTTGGACAGGAAACATGAAGAAAAACTGTTTTTT. It specifies CASSLDRKHEEKLFF.

The V call is TRBV5-6, the J call TRBJ1-2, with 8 bases matching TRBD1. Germline values: CDR1 SGHDT, CDR2 YYEEEE. The CDR3 has 15 residues. Unmatched junction bases numbered 9, after V lost 3 bases and J lost 5 bases. CDR3 in DNA: TGTGCCAGCAGCTCCTCGGACAGGGATATTTATGGCTACACCTTC. This translates into CASSSSDRDIYGYTF.

The chain joins TRBV19 to TRBJ1-1, with 7 bases fitting TRBD1. J was trimmed by 1 base and V by 7 bases; bases with no gene match: 9. Germline values: CDR1 LNHDA, CDR2 SQIVND (reference sequence). This CDR3 spans 15 amino acids. Written as DNA, the CDR3 is TGTGCCAGTAACCCGACAGGGAGGAAGAACACTGAAGCTTTCTTT. This gives the protein CASNPTGRKNTEAFF.

CDR3: CASRTKPPRGTVRETQYF. DNA for the CDR3: TGTGCCAGCAGAACTAAGCCACCTCGAGGGACAGTTAGAGAGACCCAGTACTTC. J is TRBJ2-5 and V is TRBV27; 7 bases match TRBD1. The CDR3 has 18 amino acids. V lost 6 bases and J lost 4; bases outside the gene matches: 20. CDR1 is MNHEY and CDR2 is SMNVEV in the germline V gene (reference sequence).

The chain employs TRBV4-2 and TRBJ2-7; D gene unclear. Trimming took off 0 bases at V and 0 bases at J, with 9 bases between the two ends. CDR1 and CDR2 from the germline V gene are LGHNA and YNFKEQ. This CDR3 has 15 residues. For the CDR3, the DNA is TGTGCCAGCAGCCAAGATCGCCCTAGCTCCTACGAGCAGTACTTC. It encodes CASSQDRPSSYEQYF.

The chain uses TRBV5-6 and TRBJ1-1, with D tentatively TRBD1 (6 bases). V lost 1 base and J 2 bases, leaving 12 bases between the germline ends. This CDR3 comprises 15 residues. Germline values: CDR1 SGHDT, CDR2 YYEEEE. This chain's CDR3 is CASSLHAGANTEAFF. In DNA, the CDR3 is TGTGCCAGCAGCTTGCATGCAGGGGCCAACACTGAAGCTTTCTTT.

This clone was seen just once. The chain uses TRBV27 and TRBJ1-2; D is perhaps TRBD1 (6 bases). This CDR3 region has 17 residues. Trimming removed 4 bases at V and 4 bases at J, with 22 bases between. CDR1 is MNHEY, CDR2 SMNVEV, per germline (reference sequence). The CDR3 sequence: CASSSHRMPGHPYGYTF. CDR3 sequence (DNA): TGTGCCAGCAGTTCCCACCGGATGCCGGGACACCCCTATGGCTACACCTTC.

This chain connects TRBV4-1 to TRBJ2-7; D is unresolved. The V gene lost 1 base and the J gene lost 2 bases, with 12 bases spanning the gap. Germline V gene sequence: CDR1 MGHRA, CDR2 YSYEKL. CDR3 length equals 15 residues. CDR3: CASSQAWRSPYEQYF. The CDR3 nucleotides read TGCGCCAGCAGCCAAGCTTGGCGGTCACCCTACGAGCAGTACTTC.